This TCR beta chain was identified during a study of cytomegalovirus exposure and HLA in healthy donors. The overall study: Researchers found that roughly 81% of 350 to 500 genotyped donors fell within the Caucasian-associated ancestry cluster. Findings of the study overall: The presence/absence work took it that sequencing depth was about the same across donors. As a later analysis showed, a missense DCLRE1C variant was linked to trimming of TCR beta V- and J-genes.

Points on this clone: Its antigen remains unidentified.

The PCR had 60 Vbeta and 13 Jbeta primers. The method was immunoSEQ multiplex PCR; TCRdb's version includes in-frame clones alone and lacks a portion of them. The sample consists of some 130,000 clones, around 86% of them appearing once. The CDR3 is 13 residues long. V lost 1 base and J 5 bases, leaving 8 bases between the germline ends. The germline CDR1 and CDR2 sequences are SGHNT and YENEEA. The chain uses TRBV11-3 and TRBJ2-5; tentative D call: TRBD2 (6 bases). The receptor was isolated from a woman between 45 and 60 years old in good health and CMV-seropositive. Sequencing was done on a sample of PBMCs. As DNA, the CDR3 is TGTGCCAGCAGCTTAGGCGGGAAGGAGACCCAGTACTTC. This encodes CASSLGGKETQYF.